This entry lists 24 T cell receptor beta chains sequenced from one sample in a study of blood T cell repertoires in COVID-19. Profiling relied on immunoSEQ multiplex PCR, and the TCRdb table lists in-frame clones only, not all of them. The sample has approximately 230,000 clones, 70% to 90% seen once. Sequencing was performed on peripheral blood. The source is a man aged 25-40 years who had recovered from COVID-19.

This clone was observed a single time. The V and J genes are TRBV5-1 and TRBJ2-1; TRBD2 might be the D (6 bases). The germline V and J ends were trimmed by 4 bases and 2 bases, with 13 bases remaining between them. The length of the CDR3 is 15 residues. Germline CDR1 and CDR2: SGHRS and YFSETQ. The CDR3 here is CASSDGTPPYNEQFF. In DNA form, the CDR3 reads TGCGCCAGCAGCGACGGGACTCCTCCCTACAATGAGCAGTTCTTC.

The rearrangement links TRBV6-5 to TRBJ1-1; D remains unclear. This CDR3 has 12 amino acids. Per the germline V gene, CDR1 is MNHEY and CDR2 is SVGAGI. V lost 6 bases to trimming and J lost 3 bases, with 8 bases between them. The CDR3 region is CASSTYDTEAFF. CDR3 in DNA: TGTGCCAGCAGCACATATGACACTGAAGCTTTCTTT.

This chain connects TRBV5-6 to TRBJ2-6; D not certain. The V and J ends lost 2 bases and 1 base respectively, with 4 bases between them. Germline loops: CDR1 SGHDT, CDR2 YYEEEE. The CDR3 covers 14 residues. The CDR3 sequence is CASSFGSGANVLTF. The CDR3 bases are TGTGCCAGCAGCTTCGGGTCTGGGGCCAACGTCCTGACTTTC. The complete variable domain, with remaining parts taken from reference TRBV5-6 and TRBJ2-6, reads DAGVTQSPTHLIKTRGQQVTLRCSPKSGHDTVSWYQQALGQGPQFIFQYYEEEERQRGNFPDRFSGHQFPNYSSELNVNALLLGDSALYLCASSFGSGANVLTFGAGSRLTVL.

J is TRBJ2-5 and V is TRBV5-5, with D perhaps matching TRBD2 (5 bases). Trimming left V 4 bases short and J 4 bases short, with 17 bases between. Germline V gene sequence: CDR1 SGHKS, CDR2 YYEKEE (reference sequence). This CDR3 has 15 amino acids. The CDR3 spells CASSDGESRGETQYF. The CDR3 DNA sequence: TGTGCCAGCAGCGACGGGGAAAGTAGAGGAGAGACCCAGTACTTC.

This chain uses TRBV30 with TRBJ1-5, with D unresolved. Germline V CDR1 and CDR2: GTSNPN, SVGIG (reference sequence). V lost 1 base and J 4 bases, leaving 8 bases between the germline ends. The CDR3 sequence is 13 residues long. CDR3 DNA: TGTGCCTGGAGTGAACAGCCAAATCAGCCCCAGCATTTT. Protein: CAWSEQPNQPQHF.

This clone was found once. This sequence joins TRBV11-2 and TRBJ2-1; TRBD2 aligns across 8 bases. With 2 bases clipped from V and 0 bases from J, the junction kept 3 bases outside the gene matches. The germline CDR1 and CDR2 sequences are SGHAT and FQNNGV. CDR3 size: 16 residues. DNA of the CDR3: TGTGCCAGCAGCTTACCGGGGGGGCTCTCCTACAATGAGCAGTTCTTC. Residues: CASSLPGGLSYNEQFF.

J is TRBJ2-3 and V is TRBV4-1, with 7 bases identical to TRBD2. V lost 3 bases to trimming and J lost 1 base; unmatched junction nucleotides: 4. This CDR3 region has 15 residues. Per germline, CDR1 MGHRA and CDR2 YSYEKL. This CDR3 reads CASSHHGGGTDTQYF. DNA of the CDR3: TGCGCCAGCAGCCATCATGGGGGGGGCACAGATACGCAGTATTTT.

This clone was recorded only once. The V call is TRBV4-1, the J call TRBJ2-5; 9 bases map to TRBD2. V lost 0 bases to trimming and J lost 4 bases; unmatched junction nucleotides: 9. The CDR3 contains 17 residues. Germline V CDR1 and CDR2: MGHRA, YSYEKL. CDR3 nucleotides: TGCGCCAGCAGCCAAGATTGGGCGGGGGGGGCTCGAGAGACCCAGTACTTC. This translates into CASSQDWAGGARETQYF.

This clone was found once. The chain combines TRBV3-1 (or the pseudogene TRBV3-2) with TRBJ2-3; TRBD2 agrees at 12 bases. This CDR3 spans 15 amino acids. Unmatched junction bases numbered 5, after V lost 6 bases and J lost 4 bases. Germline CDR1 is LGHDT and CDR2 is YNNKEL (reference sequence). The DNA of the CDR3 is TGTGCCAGCAGTCCGACTAGCGGGGGAGCAGATACGCAGTATTTT. It yields the protein CASSPTSGGADTQYF.

The gene calls are TRBV11-2 and TRBJ1-1; a possible D gene is TRBD1 (6 bases). Germline V gene lookup returns CDR1 SGHAT and CDR2 FQNNGV. Trimming took 5 bases from V and 5 from J, leaving 12 bases between them. This CDR3 contains 13 residues. DNA for the CDR3: TGTGCCAGCAGCCCGGACAGCTTAACTGAAGCTTTCTTT. Encoded protein: CASSPDSLTEAFF.

V is TRBV4-1 and J is TRBJ2-6; 11 bases match TRBD1. This CDR3 contains 18 residues. V lost 3 bases, J lost 3 bases, and 7 bases stayed unmatched. Germline V lookup: CDR1 MGHRA, CDR2 YSYEKL. This chain's CDR3 is CASSHKGQGARGANVLTF. The CDR3 DNA sequence: TGCGCCAGCAGCCATAAAGGACAGGGGGCGCGTGGGGCCAACGTCCTGACTTTC.

The V call is TRBV6-5, the J call TRBJ1-2; D gene ambiguous. Germline CDR1 MNHEY, CDR2 SVGAGI. This CDR3 has 14 amino acids. The V end lost 4 bases, the J end lost 4 bases, and 13 bases lay between the germline ends. In DNA, the CDR3 is TGTGCCAGCAGTTCATCCCAACAGCTCTATGGCTACACCTTC. It is translated as CASSSSQQLYGYTF.

Only one count was recorded for this clone. Here the CDR3 DNA reads TGTGCCAGCAGTTCTACTAGCGGGGGACAAGAGACCCAGTACTTC. It specifies CASSSTSGGQETQYF. The V call is TRBV2, the J call TRBJ2-5; 11 bases agree with TRBD2. The trim removed 5 bases at V and 2 bases at J, leaving 4 bases unmatched. Looked up from germline, CDR1 is SNHLY and CDR2 is FYNNEI. The CDR3 length is 15 residues. The whole variable domain, remainder taken from reference TRBV2 and TRBJ2-5, is EPEVTQTPSHQVTQMGQEVILRCVPISNHLYFYWYRQILGQKVEFLVSFYNNEISEKSEIFDDQFSVERPDGSNFTLKIRSTKLEDSAMYFCASSSTSGGQETQYFGPGTRLLVL.

The gene calls are TRBV7-8 and TRBJ1-1; D uncertain. Germline CDR1 and CDR2: SGHVS and FQNEAQ. V was cut by 4 bases and J by 0 bases, with 3 bases left in between. CDR3 size: 12 residues. The DNA for the CDR3 is TGTGCCAGCAGCTATATGAACACTGAAGCTTTCTTT. Its protein is CASSYMNTEAFF.

This clone was recorded once. This rearrangement joins TRBV10-2 to TRBJ2-2, with D possibly TRBD2 on 7 matching bases. This CDR3 has 15 residues. The germline CDR1 and CDR2 sequences are WSHSY and SAAADI. With 4 bases removed from V and 6 bases from J, the gap between germline ends came to 15 bases. CDR3 residues: CASSGGGLVAGELFF. The CDR3 DNA is TGCGCCAGCAGTGGCGGGGGCCTAGTCGCCGGGGAGCTGTTTTTT.

The chain links TRBV11-3 to TRBJ2-3, with 7 bases identical to TRBD1. Per the germline V gene, CDR1 is SGHNT and CDR2 is YENEEA. The V and J ends lost 5 bases and 6 bases, in that order; junction bases with no gene match: 14. The CDR3 loop spans 16 amino acids. CDR3 loop: CASSNSGQVEGDTQYF. DNA for the CDR3: TGTGCCAGCAGCAACTCAGGACAGGTTGAGGGGGATACGCAGTATTTT.

This chain joins TRBV6-5 and TRBJ1-1, with 9 bases aligning to TRBD1. J lost 4 bases, V lost 7 bases, and 7 bases had no gene match. The CDR3 has 14 amino acids. Germline CDR1 is MNHEY and CDR2 is SVGAGI. The CDR3 bases are TGTGCCAGCACCCGGACAGGGGAGGGCACTGAAGCTTTCTTT. Encoded protein: CASTRTGEGTEAFF.

The V gene is TRBV4-2, the J gene TRBJ2-3; D perhaps matches TRBD2 (5 bases). Between the trimmed V and J ends, which lost 0 bases and 0 bases, there was a span of 13 bases. Germline V gives CDR1 LGHNA, CDR2 YNFKEQ. This CDR3 is built from 17 residues. DNA of the CDR3: TGTGCCAGCAGCCAAGAGGGGAGTCCCCCTAGCACAGATACGCAGTATTTT. Amino acids: CASSQEGSPPSTDTQYF.

This clone was recorded only once. The chain is built from TRBV5-1 and TRBJ2-3; TRBD2 agrees at 9 bases. This CDR3 spans 15 amino acids. Trimming cost V 2 bases and J 2 bases; bases outside gene matches: 3. The V gene's germline CDR1 is SGHRS and CDR2 YFSETQ. The CDR3 DNA is TGCGCCAGCAGCTTAGCGGGGGGCCTCACAGATACGCAGTATTTT. Translated: CASSLAGGLTDTQYF.

The V call is TRBV24-1, the J call TRBJ2-5; D is unresolved. The CDR3 has 13 residues. Germline V gives CDR1 KGHDR, CDR2 SFDVKD. V was trimmed by 4 bases and J by 3 bases, leaving 8 bases between them. CDR3 region: CATSEATEETQYF. CDR3 DNA: TGTGCCACCAGTGAGGCAACAGAAGAGACCCAGTACTTC.

The chain couples TRBV14 to TRBJ1-1; weak D call: TRBD1 (5 bases). Trimming cost V 5 bases and J 5 bases, with 15 bases left between them. The CDR3 length is 14 residues. The germline V gene has CDR1 SGHDN and CDR2 FVKESK. The CDR3 protein is CASSTWGVRTEAFF. The CDR3 DNA sequence: TGTGCCAGCAGCACCTGGGGGGTCCGGACTGAAGCTTTCTTT.

V is TRBV7-2 and J is TRBJ1-2; D is possibly TRBD1 (5 bases). The CDR3 runs 18 residues. V shed 6 bases and J shed 2 bases, with 25 bases lying between them. Germline CDR1 and CDR2: SGHTA and FQGNSA. CDR3: CASSKQASGGTLNYGYTF. The CDR3 DNA reads as TGTGCCAGCAGTAAACAGGCTTCTGGTGGAACCCTCAACTATGGCTACACCTTC.

The J gene is TRBJ2-2, the V gene TRBV7-2, with 7 bases matching TRBD1. Germline CDR1 SGHTA, CDR2 FQGNSA. The CDR3 has 15 residues. J lost 1 base, V lost 5 bases, and 4 bases had no gene match. The CDR3 sequence is CASSLRTGNTGELFF. The CDR3 nucleotides read TGTGCCAGCAGCCTCAGGACAGGGAACACCGGGGAGCTGTTTTTT.

This clone appeared once. The chain links TRBV18 to TRBJ2-5, with D perhaps TRBD1 (6 bases). The germline CDR1 and CDR2 sequences are KGHSH and LQKENI. CDR3 length: 13 amino acids. The V and J ends lost 7 bases and 5 bases respectively, with 14 bases between them. CDR3 in DNA: TGTGCCAGCTTTACAGGGACCGGGGAGACCCAGTACTTC. It codes for CASFTGTGETQYF.